A selection of T cell receptor beta chains follows, all from one sample in a study of T-cell memory formation after mild COVID-19. Via MiXCR, TCRdb re-called the 5' RACE reads, giving one row per CDR3 protein. The table records roughly 5,000 distinct CDR3 sequences, roughly 25% of them present only once. Sequencing used PBMCs or a T cell subset sorted from them (not recorded which). These receptors were collected from an adult who had mild COVID-19 (a few samples of this study predate the infection). Cell type and time point are not known. Both conserved end residues are part of each CDR3. Each record gives: V gene, clone size, D gene, J gene, CDR3 DNA, CDR3 protein. A D gene is named only where the DNA matches it firmly. Clone size appears in some rows only: once, few, many, or a class for an expanded clone.

TRBV5-1	medium-sized	.	TRBJ2-7	TGCGCCAGCGGTACTCAACTAGTTCCCGAGCAGTACTTC	CASGTQLVPEQYF
TRBV12-3/TRBV12-4	medium-sized	TRBD1	TRBJ2-1	TGTGCCAGCAGCCCAACCAGCAGGGGGCTATCCAATGAGCAGTTCTTC	CASSPTSRGLSNEQFF
TRBV11-2	medium-sized	TRBD2	TRBJ2-3	TGTGCCAGCAGCCCTAGCGGGGGGGCGGCAGATACGCAGTATTTT	CASSPSGGAADTQYF
TRBV6-2/TRBV6-3	medium-sized	TRBD1	TRBJ2-7	TGTGCCAGCAGTTACGGGACAGGGGACTACGAGCAGTACTTC	CASSYGTGDYEQYF
TRBV4-2	many	TRBD1	TRBJ1-3	TGTGCCAGCAGCCAAGATGGGGACAGTAGCTCTGGAAACACCATATATTTT	CASSQDGDSSSGNTIYF
TRBV5-1	medium-sized	.	TRBJ1-2	TGCGCCAGCAGCTTGGAGCGGGGAATAGATGGCTACACCTTC	CASSLERGIDGYTF
TRBV6-1	medium-sized	.	TRBJ2-7	TGTGCCAGCAGTGAAGATGGGAGATACGAGCAGTACTTC	CASSEDGRYEQYF
TRBV24-1	.	TRBD1	TRBJ2-1	TGTGCCACGAGCCCGGGACAGGGTTATTTTGAGCAGTTCTTC	CATSPGQGYFEQFF
TRBV7-9	.	.	TRBJ2-3	TGTGCCAGCAGCTTAGAACCGGGCACAGATACGCAGTATTTT	CASSLEPGTDTQYF
TRBV7-9	medium-sized	.	TRBJ1-5	TGTGCCAGCAGCTTAGGGACCGGGGCGAGCAATCAGCCCCAGCATTTT	CASSLGTGASNQPQHF
TRBV5-1	.	TRBD2	TRBJ2-3	TGCGCCAGCAGCTTGATAGCGGGGGGGCTTAATACGCAGTATTTT	CASSLIAGGLNTQYF
TRBV19	.	TRBD1	TRBJ2-7	TGTGCCAGTAGTATAGCACAGGGGACCTACGAGCAGTACTTC	CASSIAQGTYEQYF
TRBV4-1	medium-sized	TRBD2	TRBJ2-2	TGCGCCAGCAGCCAAGACGAAACAGCGGGGGGACCGAACACCGGGGAGCTGTTTTTT	CASSQDETAGGPNTGELFF
TRBV7-9	medium-sized	.	TRBJ1-6	TGTGCCAGCAGTCCTCATCCGGGACAACGATTCTCACCCCTCCACTTT	CASSPHPGQRFSPLHF
TRBV7-8	large	.	TRBJ2-5	TGTGCCAGCAGCACCGGCGGGCCCTCCAGGTGGTTGTTAGAGACCCAGTACTTC	CASSTGGPSRWLLETQYF
TRBV6-6	medium-sized	.	TRBJ2-1	TGTGCCAGCAGTTACGTTGGAGGGGGCGCTTGGCATGAGCAGTTCTTC	CASSYVGGGAWHEQFF
TRBV2	many	.	TRBJ1-5	TGTGCCAGCAGTGAATACAGGAATCAGCCCCAGCATTTT	CASSEYRNQPQHF
TRBV5-1	medium-sized	TRBD2	TRBJ2-5	TGCGCCAGCAGCTTGGTCTCCACCGGGACTAGCTTTTGGGAGACCCAGTACTTC	CASSLVSTGTSFWETQYF
TRBV5-1	medium-sized	.	TRBJ2-7	TGCGCCAGCAGCTTGCGCGGGACACAAACCTACGAGCAGTACTTC	CASSLRGTQTYEQYF
TRBV9	medium-sized	TRBD2	TRBJ2-1	TGTGCCAGCAGCGTCTTAGCGGGGGCCTACAATGAGCAGTTCTTC	CASSVLAGAYNEQFF
TRBV4-1	medium-sized	.	TRBJ1-1	TGCGCCAGCAGCCAAATCGGGTCTGGGACTGAAGCTTTCTTT	CASSQIGSGTEAFF
TRBV5-8	.	.	TRBJ2-1	TGTGCCAGCAGCTTATGGTCTAGCGATTACAATGAGCAGTTCTTC	CASSLWSSDYNEQFF
TRBV7-2	medium-sized	.	TRBJ2-5	TGTGCCAGCAGCTTAAAGAGGGGGTCCCACCAAGAGACCCAGTACTTC	CASSLKRGSHQETQYF
TRBV7-8	.	TRBD1	TRBJ2-7	TGTGCCAGCAGCGCCGGGACAGACCCTTACGAGCAGTACTTC	CASSAGTDPYEQYF
TRBV5-1	medium-sized	TRBD2	TRBJ2-3	TGCGCCAGCAGCTTGGGGGACTACGCCCCAGATACGCAGTATTTT	CASSLGDYAPDTQYF
TRBV6-2/TRBV6-3	medium-sized	.	TRBJ2-3	TGTGCCAGCAGTTACGGGGGCACAGATACGCAGTATTTT	CASSYGGTDTQYF
TRBV7-9	medium-sized	.	TRBJ1-3	TGTGCCAGCAGCTCCCTGGACCTCTCTGGAAACACCATATATTTT	CASSSLDLSGNTIYF
TRBV20-1	medium-sized	.	TRBJ2-1	TGCAGTGCAAAAATGTCCGGGCCCCTCAACGAGCAGTTCTTC	CSAKMSGPLNEQFF
TRBV6-6	medium-sized	TRBD1	TRBJ2-5	TGTGCCAGCAGACAGGACAGGGGCCAAGAGACCCAGTACTTC	CASRQDRGQETQYF
TRBV6-5	medium-sized	.	TRBJ2-3	TGTGCCAGCAGTTCCAGGAATCTAGCGCCAGATACGCAGTATTTT	CASSSRNLAPDTQYF
TRBV4-1	medium-sized	TRBD2	TRBJ2-2	TGCGCCAGCAGCCAAGAGGAGAGCGGGGGGGCCGGGGAGCTGTTTTTT	CASSQEESGGAGELFF
TRBV20-1	medium-sized	.	TRBJ1-1	TGCAGTGCCTTTGTACCTCTCACGGGGGGGACTGAAGCTTTCTTT	CSAFVPLTGGTEAFF
TRBV9	.	.	TRBJ2-3	TGTGCCAGCAGCGTAGGACAGGGAGGCAAGGGGGATACGCAGTATTTT	CASSVGQGGKGDTQYF
TRBV15	medium-sized	.	TRBJ2-1	TGTGCCACTGGGACCTACAATGAGCAGTTCTTC	CATGTYNEQFF
TRBV7-9	.	.	TRBJ1-1	TGTGCCAGCAGCCCTAGCGGGGGGTTTGAAGCTTTCTTT	CASSPSGGFEAFF
TRBV6-6	medium-sized	.	TRBJ2-7	TGTGCCAGCAGTTACTCCCGAAACAGGTTGGGGGAGCAGTACTTC	CASSYSRNRLGEQYF
TRBV20-1	many	.	TRBJ1-6	TGCAGTGCTAGATCAGGGGCCGTGAATTCACCCCTCCACTTT	CSARSGAVNSPLHF
TRBV5-1	.	.	TRBJ2-1	TGCGCCAGCAGCCAGCGGGGGGGGACAGGGAATGAGCAGTTCTTC	CASSQRGGTGNEQFF
TRBV5-4	many	TRBD2	TRBJ2-2	TGTGCCAGCAGCTTTGGGCTAGCGGGGGCCCCGAACACCGGGGAGCTGTTTTTT	CASSFGLAGAPNTGELFF
TRBV7-2	medium-sized	.	TRBJ2-3	TGTGCCAGCAGCTTTTGGGGGGCGGCAGATACGCAGTATTTT	CASSFWGAADTQYF
TRBV11-2	medium-sized	.	TRBJ1-2	TGTGCCAGCAGCTTAGATGGGGCCCGGGGCTACACCTTC	CASSLDGARGYTF
TRBV7-9	.	.	TRBJ1-2	TGTGCCAGCAGCCTAGCCCGGGAGGGCTATGGCTACACCTTC	CASSLAREGYGYTF
TRBV6-6	medium-sized	.	TRBJ2-5	TGTGCCAGCAGTCCCCCGGCGGGCGGAGAGACCCAGTACTTC	CASSPPAGGETQYF
TRBV6-6	once	.	TRBJ2-4	TGTGCCAGCAGTTATCCCAAAGTAGCCAAAAACATTCAGTACTTC	CASSYPKVAKNIQYF
TRBV7-2	.	.	TRBJ1-2	TGTGCCAGCACCCGACGGGGTAACTATGGCTACACCTTC	CASTRRGNYGYTF
TRBV4-3	medium-sized	.	TRBJ1-2	TGCGCCAGCAGCCGATACAGCGGAAGCTACACCTTC	CASSRYSGSYTF
TRBV4-3	.	.	TRBJ2-3	TGCGCCAGCAGCCAAGTGGGGGGCCCTGCAGATACGCAGTATTTT	CASSQVGGPADTQYF
TRBV20-1	medium-sized	.	TRBJ2-4	TGCAGTGCTACTTTAGGCGGACTAGCCAAAAACATTCAGTACTTC	CSATLGGLAKNIQYF
TRBV6-2/TRBV6-3	medium-sized	.	TRBJ2-5	TGTGCCAGCAGCTCCACCTGGGGATTCCAAGAGACCCAGTACTTC	CASSSTWGFQETQYF
TRBV7-9	medium-sized	.	TRBJ2-3	TGTGCCGCTAGCCGGGGGCCCGGCACAGATACGCAGTATTTT	CAASRGPGTDTQYF
TRBV5-6	medium-sized	.	TRBJ2-7	TGTGCCAGCAGCGTTGGGGACGGACCCTACGAGCAGTACTTC	CASSVGDGPYEQYF
TRBV24-1	medium-sized	.	TRBJ2-2	TGTGCCACCAGTGGGGCGGTTGCGACCGGGGAGCTGTTTTTT	CATSGAVATGELFF
TRBV11-2	.	.	TRBJ2-3	TGTGCCAGCAGCTTAATACAGGGTGGTCCAGATACGCAGTATTTT	CASSLIQGGPDTQYF
TRBV6-5	medium-sized	.	TRBJ2-4	TGTGCCAGCAGTTACGGGGGAGCCAAAAACATTCAGTACTTC	CASSYGGAKNIQYF
TRBV7-9	medium-sized	TRBD1	TRBJ2-1	TGTGCCAGCAGTTGGACAGGGGGTACCAACAATGAGCAGTTCTTC	CASSWTGGTNNEQFF
TRBV20-1	.	.	TRBJ2-5	TGCAGTGCTAGAAGGTGGCGGAACCAAGAGACCCAGTACTTC	CSARRWRNQETQYF
TRBV5-4	medium-sized	.	TRBJ2-7	TGTGCCAGCAGCTTGGTTGGACCCCTTGGCGAGCAGTACTTC	CASSLVGPLGEQYF